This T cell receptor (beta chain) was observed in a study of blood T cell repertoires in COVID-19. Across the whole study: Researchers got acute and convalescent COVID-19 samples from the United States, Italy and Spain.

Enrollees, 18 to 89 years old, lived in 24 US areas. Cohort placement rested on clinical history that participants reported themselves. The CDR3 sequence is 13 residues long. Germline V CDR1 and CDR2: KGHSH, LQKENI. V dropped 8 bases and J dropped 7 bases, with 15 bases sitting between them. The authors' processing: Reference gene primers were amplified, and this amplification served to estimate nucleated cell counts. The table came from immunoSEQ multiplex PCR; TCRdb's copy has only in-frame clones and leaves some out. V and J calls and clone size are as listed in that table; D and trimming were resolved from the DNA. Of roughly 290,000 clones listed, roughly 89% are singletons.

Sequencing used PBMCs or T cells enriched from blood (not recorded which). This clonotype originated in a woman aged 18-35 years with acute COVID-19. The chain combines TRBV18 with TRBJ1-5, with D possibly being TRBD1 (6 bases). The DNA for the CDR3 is TGTGCCAGCACCCAGGGGTCGGGACAGCCCCAGCATTTT. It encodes CASTQGSGQPQHF. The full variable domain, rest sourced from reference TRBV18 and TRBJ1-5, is NAGVMQNPRHLVRRRGQEARLRCSPMKGHSHVYWYRQLPEEGLKFMVYLQKENIIDESGMPKERFSAEFPKEGPSILRIQQVVRGDSAAYFCASTQGSGQPQHFGDGTRLSIL.